These 32 T cell receptor beta chains originate from one sample sequenced in a study of patients and donors after allogeneic stem cell transplantation. TCRdb re-derived calls from the RT-PCR reads in MiXCR, one entry per CDR3 protein. The sample holds roughly 2,400 distinct CDR3 sequences; about a fifth are singletons and the top ten take approximately 13%. The material sequenced was blood, either unsorted or a sorted T cell fraction (not recorded which). All receptors come from a human donor who was either an allogeneic HSCT recipient or a stem cell or donor lymphocyte infusion donor (not recorded which). It is not recorded whose cells these are; they may come from a transplant donor.

The J gene is TRBJ2-7, the V gene TRBV3-1; TRBD1 agrees at 8 bases. Trimming removed 5 bases from V and 0 bases from J; junction bases left unmatched: 6. The CDR3 consists of 15 residues. Germline loops: CDR1 LGHDT, CDR2 YNNKEL (reference sequence). CDR3 nucleotides: TGTGCCAGCAGCGGCCGGGACAGGTCCTCCTACGAGCAGTACTTC. It codes for CASSGRDRSSYEQYF.

This clonotype has a handful of counts. The chain is built from TRBV7-2 and TRBJ2-2; possibly TRBD1 for D (6 bases). The CDR3 contains 14 residues. Germline CDR1 is SGHTA and CDR2 is FQGNSA. The ends were cut back, 3 bases at V and 7 bases at J, with 12 bases in the middle. CDR3: CASSFDRRSGELFF. The CDR3 DNA follows: TGTGCCAGCAGCTTCGACAGGAGGAGCGGGGAGCTGTTTTTT.

The chain couples TRBV24-1 to TRBJ2-5; 12 positions agree with TRBD1. The germline CDR1 and CDR2 sequences are KGHDR and SFDVKD. CDR3 length: 16 residues. J lost 3 bases, V lost 3 bases, and 4 bases had no gene match. The CDR3 nucleotides read TGTGCCACCAGTGATACTGGGACAGGGGGCAAAGAGACCCAGTACTTC. Protein product: CATSDTGTGGKETQYF.

This clonotype rates as medium-sized. Written as DNA, the CDR3 is TGTGCCAGCAGCCTTCCCTTTTCAGGGAACACTGAAGCTTTCTTT. Translation gives CASSLPFSGNTEAFF. V gene TRBV7-2 combines with J gene TRBJ1-1, with D hard to call. Germline V gives CDR1 SGHTA, CDR2 FQGNSA. The CDR3 has 15 residues. The V gene lost 5 bases and the J gene lost 1 base, with 14 bases spanning the gap.

This clonotype showed up just a few times. This CDR3 is CASSLGGSGNTIYF. CDR3 sequence (DNA): TGTGCCAGCAGCTTAGGCGGTTCTGGAAACACCATATATTTT. The chain joins TRBV11-2 to TRBJ1-3, with unresolved D. Germline V gene data show CDR1 as SGHAT and CDR2 as FQNNGV. Trimming pared 1 base from V and 1 base from J, leaving 5 bases between. The CDR3 is 14 residues long.

The J gene is TRBJ2-1, the V gene TRBV4-3, with 9 bases fitting TRBD1. V lost 0 bases to trimming and J lost 9 bases; unmatched junction nucleotides: 9. The CDR3 runs to 16 residues. The germline CDR1 and CDR2 sequences are LGHNA and YSLEER. Here the CDR3 reads CASSQEPGQGIVEQFF. The DNA of the CDR3 is TGCGCCAGCAGCCAAGAGCCGGGACAGGGTATAGTTGAGCAGTTCTTC.

This clonotype is termed medium-sized. The chain joins TRBV7-2 to TRBJ2-1; D ambiguous. Germline V gene data show CDR1 as SGHTA and CDR2 as FQGNSA. This CDR3 is built from 13 residues. V shed 5 bases and J shed 5 bases, with 10 bases lying between them. Here the CDR3 DNA reads TGTGCCAGCAGCGTCGGCCCTGACAATGAGCAGTTCTTC. Translated: CASSVGPDNEQFF.

CDR3 sequence: CASSPRTDLHTEAFF. The CDR3 nucleotides read TGTGCCAGCTCACCCCGGACAGATTTACACACTGAAGCTTTCTTT. The chain is built from TRBV18 and TRBJ1-1, with D tentatively TRBD1 (6 bases). V was trimmed by 3 bases and J by 3 bases, leaving 14 bases between them. From germline, CDR1 is KGHSH and CDR2 LQKENI. This CDR3 is 15 amino acids long.

The chain recombines TRBV11-3 with TRBJ2-1; tentatively, D is TRBD1 (6 bases). Trimming removed 5 bases at V and 1 base at J, with 12 bases between. The CDR3 runs 15 residues. CDR1 is SGHNT and CDR2 is YENEEA in the germline V gene. The CDR3 sequence is CASSLGGGSYNEQFF. The DNA for the CDR3 is TGTGCCAGCAGCCTAGGGGGTGGGTCCTACAATGAGCAGTTCTTC.

The DNA for the CDR3 is TGTGCCAGCTCACCCCGTTCGGGGCAGCCCCAGCATTTT. It yields the protein CASSPRSGQPQHF. The chain couples TRBV18 to TRBJ1-5; D not resolved. CDR1 is KGHSH and CDR2 is LQKENI in the germline V gene. CDR3 length equals 13 residues. The V gene lost 3 bases and the J gene lost 7 bases, with 10 bases spanning the gap.

By share, this clonotype ranks as medium-sized. The V and J genes are TRBV12-3 or TRBV12-4 and TRBJ1-1; D may be TRBD1 (5 bases). Trimming took 6 bases from V and 2 from J, leaving 16 bases between them. The CDR3 covers 15 residues. The CDR3 region has the DNA TGTGCCAGCAGCCATGACACAGGTTTCAACACTGAAGCTTTCTTT. Translating it yields CASSHDTGFNTEAFF.

The gene calls are TRBV7-7 and TRBJ2-5; 8 nucleotides align to TRBD1. This CDR3 spans 14 amino acids. Germline lookup yields CDR1 SSHAT and CDR2 FNYEAQ (reference sequence). J was trimmed by 2 bases and V by 5 bases; bases with no gene match: 4. As DNA, the CDR3 is TGTGCCAGCAGCCCGAGGACAGGGCAAGAGACCCAGTACTTC. Translated, it gives CASSPRTGQETQYF.

The chain has TRBV27 and TRBJ1-2; 8 positions match TRBD1. With 6 bases clipped from V and 6 bases from J, the junction kept 9 bases outside the gene matches. The V gene's germline CDR1 is MNHEY and CDR2 SMNVEV (reference sequence). The CDR3 is 14 residues long. The CDR3 loop is CASRRTGRMDGYTF. For the CDR3, the DNA is TGTGCCAGCAGGAGGACAGGGCGGATGGATGGCTACACCTTC.

This clonotype was found a few times. The chain recombines TRBV28 with TRBJ1-6, with D perhaps matching TRBD1 (5 bases). The germline CDR1 and CDR2 sequences are MDHEN and SYDVKM. The V end was cut by 3 bases, the J end by 4 bases, with 10 bases between. The CDR3 consists of 15 residues. The CDR3 region is CASSLSGRYNSPLHF. The DNA for the CDR3 is TGTGCCAGCAGTTTGTCGGGACGGTATAATTCACCCCTCCACTTT.

This clonotype turned up a few times. The chain recombines TRBV7-3 with TRBJ2-1; D ambiguous. Germline V gene data show CDR1 as SGHTA and CDR2 as FQGTGA. With 2 bases removed from V and 6 bases from J, the gap between germline ends came to 8 bases. The length of the CDR3 is 13 residues. CDR3 in amino acids: CASSLGRANEQFF. The CDR3 nucleotides are TGTGCCAGCAGCTTAGGCCGGGCCAATGAGCAGTTCTTC.

By frequency in the sample, this clonotype is large (0.1 to 1%). This sequence joins TRBV21-1 and TRBJ2-5. TRBV21-1 is an annotated pseudogene. This CDR3 is 11 amino acids long. In DNA, the CDR3 is TGTGCCAGCAGCATCAAAGAGACCCAGTACTTC. Amino acid sequence: CASSIKETQYF.

The rearrangement links TRBV7-8 to TRBJ2-3, with D tentatively TRBD2 (7 bases). V lost 2 bases and J 6 bases, leaving 12 bases between the germline ends. Germline V gives CDR1 SGHVS, CDR2 FQNEAQ. There are 14 residues in the CDR3. The CDR3 DNA sequence: TGTGCCAGCAGCTTAAGGTGGGGGGGCGATACGCAGTATTTT. It specifies CASSLRWGGDTQYF.

The chain combines TRBV6-5 with TRBJ2-3; the D gene is possibly TRBD2 (5 bases). Between the trimmed V and J ends, which lost 5 bases and 6 bases, there was a span of 15 bases. This CDR3 region has 14 residues. The germline V gene has CDR1 MNHEY and CDR2 SVGAGI. The CDR3 loop reads CASSPGYGEDTQYF. The CDR3 DNA reads TGTGCCAGCAGTCCCGGGTACGGGGAGGATACGCAGTATTTT.

The chain employs TRBV12-3 or TRBV12-4 and TRBJ1-2, with a possible D match to TRBD1 (6 bases). The CDR3 has 13 residues. V lost 6 bases, J lost 6 bases, and 14 bases lay in between. The DNA of the CDR3 is TGTGCCAGCAGCCTGACGGGACATAATGGCTACACCTTC. Residues: CASSLTGHNGYTF.

This clonotype is labeled as medium-sized. The chain uses TRBV18 and TRBJ2-5; no firm D call. There are 13 residues in the CDR3. V was clipped by 1 base and J by 4 bases, with 7 bases between them. Germline CDR1 and CDR2: KGHSH and LQKENI. The CDR3 bases are TGTGCCAGCTCACCACGGTCAGGAGAGACCCAGTACTTC. It yields the protein CASSPRSGETQYF.

By share, this clonotype ranks as medium-sized. The chain has TRBV6-2 or TRBV6-3 and TRBJ2-4; a possible D gene is TRBD1 (6 bases). Between the trimmed V and J ends, which lost 7 bases and 9 bases, there was a span of 19 bases. From germline, CDR1 is MNHEY and CDR2 SVGEGT. CDR3 length: 14 residues. The CDR3 is CASTNGATGAIQYF. CDR3 coding DNA: TGTGCCAGCACCAACGGGGCGACAGGAGCCATTCAGTACTTC.

This clonotype was seen a few times. The chain joins TRBV18 to TRBJ2-1; 14 positions agree with TRBD2. CDR3 length equals 15 residues. Germline CDR1 reads KGHSH; CDR2 reads LQKENI. The V and J ends lost 6 bases and 6 bases, in that order; junction bases with no gene match: 4. CDR3 sequence: CASSSGLAGANEQFF. In DNA, the CDR3 is TGTGCCAGCTCCTCGGGACTAGCGGGAGCCAATGAGCAGTTCTTC.

This clonotype has more than one count but fewer than ten. The gene calls are TRBV29-1 and TRBJ1-1, with D tentatively TRBD1 (6 bases). The V end was cut by 6 bases, the J end by 1 base, with 9 bases between. The CDR3 is 12 residues long. Looked up from germline, CDR1 is SQVTM and CDR2 is ANQGSEA. The DNA for the CDR3 is TGCAGCGTAGGGGGTGCGAACACTGAAGCTTTCTTT. Translation gives CSVGGANTEAFF.

This clonotype was detected a few times. This chain connects TRBV28 to TRBJ1-2; D gene unclear. The V and J ends lost 3 bases and 5 bases respectively, with 10 bases between them. Germline-derived CDR1 and CDR2 are MDHEN and SYDVKM. The CDR3 consists of 13 residues. CDR3 DNA: TGTGCCAGCAGTTTGGATGGGCGGTATGGCTACACCTTC. It codes for CASSLDGRYGYTF.

This clonotype is categorized as large (0.1 to 1%). The chain combines TRBV30 with TRBJ1-5; the D gene is possibly TRBD1 (6 bases). V lost 0 bases and J 5 bases, leaving 14 bases between the germline ends. The CDR3 is made up of 15 amino acids. In germline, CDR1 is GTSNPN, CDR2 SVGIG (reference sequence). CDR3 sequence reads: CAWSVPDSRDQPQHF. As DNA, the CDR3 is TGTGCCTGGAGTGTACCGGACAGTCGGGATCAGCCCCAGCATTTT.

This clonotype showed up just once. The V gene is TRBV5-1, the J gene TRBJ1-1; D ambiguous. The V gene's germline CDR1 is SGHRS and CDR2 YFSETQ. The CDR3 covers 13 residues. V was trimmed by 1 base and J by 1 base, leaving 5 bases between them. For the CDR3, the DNA is TGCGCCAGCAGCTTGTCACAGAACACTGAAGCTTTCTTT. Residues: CASSLSQNTEAFF.

Written as DNA, the CDR3 is TGTGCCAGCAGCTTAGGGGCAGAAGAGACCCAGTACTTC. Its protein product is CASSLGAEETQYF. This chain uses TRBV7-2 with TRBJ2-5; D unresolved. Trimming removed 1 base at V and 3 bases at J, with 6 bases between. From germline, CDR1 is SGHTA and CDR2 FQGNSA. This CDR3 has 13 amino acids.

The chain employs TRBV12-3 or TRBV12-4 and TRBJ1-5; D remains unclear. Between the trimmed V and J ends, which lost 2 bases and 7 bases, there was a span of 9 bases. CDR3 size: 13 residues. CDR3 DNA sequence: TGTGCCAGCAGTTTAACCCAACGCCAGCCCCAGCATTTT. Residues: CASSLTQRQPQHF.

The V gene is TRBV20-1, the J gene TRBJ1-2; D may be TRBD1 (5 bases). CDR1 DFQATT and CDR2 SNEGSKA come from the germline V gene (reference sequence). V lost 3 bases, J lost 8 bases, and 10 bases lay in between. The CDR3 contains 11 residues. The CDR3 spells CSASLGTGYTF. In DNA, the CDR3 is TGCAGTGCTAGTTTGGGGACGGGCTACACCTTC.

This clonotype occurred a few times. The chain recombines TRBV28 with TRBJ1-1, with 10 bases aligning to TRBD1. Losses at the gene ends were 1 base for V and 6 bases for J; bases not matched to a gene: 8. Germline V gene data show CDR1 as MDHEN and CDR2 as SYDVKM. This CDR3 is 16 amino acids long. The CDR3 is CASSLFAGQGTPEAFF. In DNA, the CDR3 is TGTGCCAGCAGTTTATTTGCGGGACAGGGGACCCCTGAAGCTTTCTTT.

By share of the sample, this clonotype is large. The chain uses TRBV28 and TRBJ1-6; D is unresolved. Germline CDR1 is MDHEN and CDR2 is SYDVKM. The CDR3 loop spans 13 amino acids. Trimming took off 7 bases at V and 10 bases at J, with 14 bases between the two ends. The CDR3 bases are TGTGCCAGCACCAAGCAGCAGCAGTCACCCCTCCACTTT. Translation: CASTKQQQSPLHF. The complete variable domain, with remaining parts taken from reference TRBV28 and TRBJ1-6, reads DVKVTQSSRYLVKRTGEKVFLECVQDMDHENMFWYRQDPGLGLRLIYFSYDVKMKEKGDIPEGYSVSREKKERFSLILESASTNQTSMYLCASTKQQQSPLHFGNGTRLTVT.

This clonotype was recorded a few times. This chain connects TRBV4-3 to TRBJ2-3; possibly TRBD1 for D (6 bases). The V end was cut by 5 bases, the J end by 1 base, with 10 bases between. CDR3 length: 14 residues. Germline CDR1 reads LGHNA; CDR2 reads YSLEER. The chain's CDR3 is CASSLQGGTDTQYF. CDR3 coding DNA: TGCGCCAGCAGCTTACAGGGTGGCACAGATACGCAGTATTTT.